The clone carrying this TCR beta chain came up many times. In preparing bulk TCR libraries, previously described methods and listed TCR primers were used. TCRdb processed the PCR reads anew with MiXCR; each CDR3 protein has one entry. The table records 50,000 to 75,000 distinct CDR3 sequences, over 15% of them present only once. Naive CD8 T cells underwent sorting with the CD8+CD4-CCR7+CD45RA+ definition. This sample stems from a study of molecular identifiers for immune sequencing clone quantification. There are 16 residues in the CDR3. Germline CDR1 is LNHDA and CDR2 is SQIVND (reference sequence). Trimming removed 6 bases from V and 5 bases from J; junction bases left unmatched: 11.

This chain uses TRBV19 with TRBJ1-5; 9 nucleotides match TRBD1. Material for sequencing was naive CD8+ T cells from blood, with Jurkat cell RNA spiked in. Specified subset: FACS-sorted CD8+CD4-CCR7+CD45RA+ naive T cells. The origin of this receptor is a human donor in good health. Some libraries in this study had Jurkat cell RNA spiked in. The CDR3 region is CASRRGQGYLDQPQHF. CDR3 DNA sequence: TGTGCCAGTAGGAGGGGACAGGGATATTTGGATCAGCCCCAGCATTTT.